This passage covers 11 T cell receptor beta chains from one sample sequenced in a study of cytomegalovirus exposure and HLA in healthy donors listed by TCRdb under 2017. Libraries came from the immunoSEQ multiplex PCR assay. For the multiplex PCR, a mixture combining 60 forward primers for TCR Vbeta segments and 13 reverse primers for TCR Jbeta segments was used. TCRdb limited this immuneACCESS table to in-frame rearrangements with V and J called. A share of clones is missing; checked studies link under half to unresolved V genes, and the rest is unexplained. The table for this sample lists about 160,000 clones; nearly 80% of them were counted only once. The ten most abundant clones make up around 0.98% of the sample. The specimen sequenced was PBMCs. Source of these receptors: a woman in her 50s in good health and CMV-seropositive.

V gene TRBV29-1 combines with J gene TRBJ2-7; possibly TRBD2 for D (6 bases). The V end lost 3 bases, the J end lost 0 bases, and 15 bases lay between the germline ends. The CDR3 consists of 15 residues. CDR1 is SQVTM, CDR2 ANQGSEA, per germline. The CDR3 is CSVDAGGVGSYEQYF. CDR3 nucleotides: TGCAGCGTTGATGCGGGCGGGGTCGGCTCCTACGAGCAGTACTTC.

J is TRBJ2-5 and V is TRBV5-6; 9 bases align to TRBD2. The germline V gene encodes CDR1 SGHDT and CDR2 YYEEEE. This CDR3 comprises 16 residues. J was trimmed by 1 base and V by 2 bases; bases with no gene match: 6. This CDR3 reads CASSFIAGGPQETQYF. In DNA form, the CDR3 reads TGTGCCAGCAGCTTTATCGCGGGAGGGCCCCAAGAGACCCAGTACTTC. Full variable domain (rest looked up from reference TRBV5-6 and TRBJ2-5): DAGVTQSPTHLIKTRGQQVTLRCSPKSGHDTVSWYQQALGQGPQFIFQYYEEEERQRGNFPDRFSGHQFPNYSSELNVNALLLGDSALYLCASSFIAGGPQETQYFGPGTRLLVL.

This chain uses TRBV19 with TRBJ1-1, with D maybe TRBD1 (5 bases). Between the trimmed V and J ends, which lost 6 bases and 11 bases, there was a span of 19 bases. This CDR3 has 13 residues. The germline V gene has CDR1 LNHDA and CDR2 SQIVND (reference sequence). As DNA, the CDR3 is TGTGCCAGTAGCAGCGGCGGATCGGGGGGGGCTTTCTTT. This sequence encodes CASSSGGSGGAFF.

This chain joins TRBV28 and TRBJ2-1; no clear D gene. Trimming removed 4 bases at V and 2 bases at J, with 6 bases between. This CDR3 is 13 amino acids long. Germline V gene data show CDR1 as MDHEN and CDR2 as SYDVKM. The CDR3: CASSSLPYNEQFF. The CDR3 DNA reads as TGTGCCAGCAGTTCCCTCCCCTACAATGAGCAGTTCTTC.

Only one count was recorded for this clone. CDR3 residues: CASSLRGRGAFF. CDR3 sequence (DNA): TGTGCCAGCAGCTTGAGGGGGCGTGGGGCTTTCTTT. This chain joins TRBV7-9 and TRBJ1-1; 7 bases align to TRBD1. The germline V gene encodes CDR1 SEHNR and CDR2 FQNEAQ (reference sequence). The V segment lost 3 bases and the J segment 11 bases; nucleotides outside the gene matches: 6. This CDR3 comprises 12 residues.

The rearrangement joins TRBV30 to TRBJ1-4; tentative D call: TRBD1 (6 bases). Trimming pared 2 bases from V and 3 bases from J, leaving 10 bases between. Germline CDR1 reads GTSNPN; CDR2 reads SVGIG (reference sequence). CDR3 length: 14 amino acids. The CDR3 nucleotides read TGTGCCTGGAGTCGGACAGCCCCTAATGAAAAACTGTTTTTT. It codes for CAWSRTAPNEKLFF.

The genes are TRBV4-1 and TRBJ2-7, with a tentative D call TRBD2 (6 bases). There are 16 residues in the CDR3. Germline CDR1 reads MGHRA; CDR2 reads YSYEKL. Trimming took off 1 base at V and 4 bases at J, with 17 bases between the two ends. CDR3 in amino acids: CASSQGAGLSSYEQYF. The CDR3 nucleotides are TGCGCCAGCAGCCAAGGGGCCGGACTATCCTCTTACGAGCAGTACTTC.

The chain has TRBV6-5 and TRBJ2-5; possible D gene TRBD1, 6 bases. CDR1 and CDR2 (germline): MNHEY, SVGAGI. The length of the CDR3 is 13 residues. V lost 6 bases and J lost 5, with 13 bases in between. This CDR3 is CASRHPGDETQYF. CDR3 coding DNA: TGTGCCAGCAGACACCCAGGGGACGAGACCCAGTACTTC.

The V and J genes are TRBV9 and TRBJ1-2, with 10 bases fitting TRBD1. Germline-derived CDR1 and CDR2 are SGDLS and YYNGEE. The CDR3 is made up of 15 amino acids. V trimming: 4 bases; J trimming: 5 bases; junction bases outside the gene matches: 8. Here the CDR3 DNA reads TGTGCCAGCAGCCCACTGGGACAGGGGAGGTATGGCTACACCTTC. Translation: CASSPLGQGRYGYTF.

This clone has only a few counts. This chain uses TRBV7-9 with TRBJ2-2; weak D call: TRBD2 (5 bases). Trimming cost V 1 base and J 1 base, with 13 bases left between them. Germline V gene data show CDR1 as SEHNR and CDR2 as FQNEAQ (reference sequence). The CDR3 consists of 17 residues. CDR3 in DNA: TGTGCCAGCAGCTTAGTGGGGAGACTCTGGAACACCGGGGAGCTGTTTTTT. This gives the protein CASSLVGRLWNTGELFF.

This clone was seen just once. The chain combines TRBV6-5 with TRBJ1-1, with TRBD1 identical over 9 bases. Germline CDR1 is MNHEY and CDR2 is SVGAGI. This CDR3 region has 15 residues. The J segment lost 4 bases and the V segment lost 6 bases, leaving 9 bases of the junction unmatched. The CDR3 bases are TGTGCCAGCAGCCCAATGGGACAGGGATCCACTGAAGCTTTCTTT. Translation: CASSPMGQGSTEAFF.